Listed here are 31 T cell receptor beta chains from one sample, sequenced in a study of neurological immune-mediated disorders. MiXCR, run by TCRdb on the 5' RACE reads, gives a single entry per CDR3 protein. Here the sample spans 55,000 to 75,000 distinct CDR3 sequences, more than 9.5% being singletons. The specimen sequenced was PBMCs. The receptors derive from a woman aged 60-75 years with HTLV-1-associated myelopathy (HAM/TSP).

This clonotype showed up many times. This CDR3 reads CASSLALGGLQETQYF. The DNA of the CDR3 is TGCGCCAGCAGCTTGGCGCTGGGCGGATTGCAAGAGACCCAGTACTTC. The chain joins TRBV5-1 to TRBJ2-5; D is unresolved. This CDR3 contains 16 residues. CDR1 and CDR2 from the germline V gene are SGHRS and YFSETQ. The germline V and J ends were trimmed by 0 bases and 2 bases, with 14 bases remaining between them.

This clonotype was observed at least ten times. The CDR3 DNA reads as TGCAGCGCCCAAAGGGATACCGGGGAGCTGTTTTTT. Amino acid sequence: CSAQRDTGELFF. V usage is TRBV29-1 and J usage is TRBJ2-2; D unclear. CDR3 length equals 12 residues. CDR1 is SQVTM, CDR2 ANQGSEA, per germline. The ends were cut back, 7 bases at V and 5 bases at J, with 11 bases in the middle.

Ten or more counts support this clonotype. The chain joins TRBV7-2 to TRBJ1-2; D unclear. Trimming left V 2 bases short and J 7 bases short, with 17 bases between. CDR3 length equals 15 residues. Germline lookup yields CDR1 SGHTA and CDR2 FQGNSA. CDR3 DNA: TGTGCCAGCAGCTTATCCCGGGAGGTACAGTCTGGCTACACCTTC. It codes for CASSLSREVQSGYTF.

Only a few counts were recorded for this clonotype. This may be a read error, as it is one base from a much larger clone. CDR3 protein: CSARQGANEQYF. The DNA for the CDR3 is TGCAGTGCTAGACAGGGGGCCAACGAGCAGTACTTC. This chain uses TRBV20-1 with TRBJ2-7, with 8 bases that match TRBD1. The CDR3 runs 12 residues. Germline assignment: CDR1 DFQATT and CDR2 SNEGSKA (reference sequence). V shed 2 bases and J 5 bases; nucleotides not matched to a gene: 2.

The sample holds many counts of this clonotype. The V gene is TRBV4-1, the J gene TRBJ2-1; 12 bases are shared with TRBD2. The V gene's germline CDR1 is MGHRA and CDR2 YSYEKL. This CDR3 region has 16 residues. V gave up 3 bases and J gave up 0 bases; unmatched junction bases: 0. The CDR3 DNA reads TGCGCCAGCAGCCAGACTAGCGGGAGCTCCTACAATGAGCAGTTCTTC. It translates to CASSQTSGSSYNEQFF.

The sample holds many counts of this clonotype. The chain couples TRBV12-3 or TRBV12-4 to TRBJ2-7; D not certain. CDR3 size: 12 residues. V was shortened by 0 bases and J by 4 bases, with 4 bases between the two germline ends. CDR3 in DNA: TGTGCCAGCAGTTTAGCTAGATACGAGCAGTACTTC. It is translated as CASSLARYEQYF.

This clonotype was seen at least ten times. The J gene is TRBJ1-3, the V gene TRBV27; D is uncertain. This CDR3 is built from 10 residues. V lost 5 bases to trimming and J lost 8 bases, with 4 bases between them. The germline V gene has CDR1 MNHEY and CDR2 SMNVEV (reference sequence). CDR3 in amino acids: CASSPDTIYF. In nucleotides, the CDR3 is TGTGCCAGCAGTCCAGACACCATATATTTT.

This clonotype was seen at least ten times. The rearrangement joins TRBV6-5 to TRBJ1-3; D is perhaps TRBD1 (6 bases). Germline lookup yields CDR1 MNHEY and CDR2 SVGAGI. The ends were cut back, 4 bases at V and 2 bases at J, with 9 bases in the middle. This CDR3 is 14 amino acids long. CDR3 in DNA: TGTGCCAGCAGTTCTGGACAGCCTGGAAACACCATATATTTT. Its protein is CASSSGQPGNTIYF.

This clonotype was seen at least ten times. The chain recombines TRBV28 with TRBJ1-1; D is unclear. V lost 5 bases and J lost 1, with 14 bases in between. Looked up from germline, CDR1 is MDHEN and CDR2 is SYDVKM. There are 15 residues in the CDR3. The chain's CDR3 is CASSPVDRKNTEAFF. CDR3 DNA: TGTGCCAGCAGTCCAGTCGATCGGAAGAACACTGAAGCTTTCTTT.

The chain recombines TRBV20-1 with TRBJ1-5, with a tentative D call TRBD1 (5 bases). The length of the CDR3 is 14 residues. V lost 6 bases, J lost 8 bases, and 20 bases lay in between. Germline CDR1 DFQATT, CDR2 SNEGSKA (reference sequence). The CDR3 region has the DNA TGCAGTGCCCTAGTCAAAGGGGAGAGTAAGCCCCAGCATTTT. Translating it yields CSALVKGESKPQHF.

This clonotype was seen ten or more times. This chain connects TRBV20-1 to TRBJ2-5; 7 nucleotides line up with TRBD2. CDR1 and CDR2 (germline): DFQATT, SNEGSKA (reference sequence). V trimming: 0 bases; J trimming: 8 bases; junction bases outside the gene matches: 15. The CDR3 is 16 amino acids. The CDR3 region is CSARDQHRDQRGTQYF. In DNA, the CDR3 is TGCAGTGCTAGAGATCAACACCGGGACCAGCGGGGAACCCAGTACTTC.

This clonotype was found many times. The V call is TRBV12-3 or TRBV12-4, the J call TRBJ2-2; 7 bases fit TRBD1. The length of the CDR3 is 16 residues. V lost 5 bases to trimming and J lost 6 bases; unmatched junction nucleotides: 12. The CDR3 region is CASSANRGNYAGELFF. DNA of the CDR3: TGTGCCAGCAGTGCCAACAGGGGAAACTACGCCGGGGAGCTGTTTTTT.

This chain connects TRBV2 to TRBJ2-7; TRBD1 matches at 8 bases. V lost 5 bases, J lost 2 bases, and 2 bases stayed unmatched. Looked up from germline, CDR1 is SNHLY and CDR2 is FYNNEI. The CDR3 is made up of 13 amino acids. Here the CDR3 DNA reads TGTGCCAGCAGTCGGGGACAGGCCTACGAGCAGTACTTC. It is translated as CASSRGQAYEQYF.

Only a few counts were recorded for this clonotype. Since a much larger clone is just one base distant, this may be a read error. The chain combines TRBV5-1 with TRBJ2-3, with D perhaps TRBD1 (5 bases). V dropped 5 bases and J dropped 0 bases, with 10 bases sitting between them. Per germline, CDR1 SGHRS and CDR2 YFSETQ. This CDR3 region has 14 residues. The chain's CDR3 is CASSTGSSTDTQYF. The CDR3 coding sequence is TGCGCCAGCAGTACAGGATCTAGCACAGATACGCAGTATTTT.

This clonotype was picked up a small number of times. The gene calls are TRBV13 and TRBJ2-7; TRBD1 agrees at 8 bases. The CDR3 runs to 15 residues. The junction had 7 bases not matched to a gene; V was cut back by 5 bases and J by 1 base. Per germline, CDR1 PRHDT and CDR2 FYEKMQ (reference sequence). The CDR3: CASSADGQGSYEQYF. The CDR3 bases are TGTGCCAGCAGCGCGGACGGACAGGGATCCTACGAGCAGTACTTC.

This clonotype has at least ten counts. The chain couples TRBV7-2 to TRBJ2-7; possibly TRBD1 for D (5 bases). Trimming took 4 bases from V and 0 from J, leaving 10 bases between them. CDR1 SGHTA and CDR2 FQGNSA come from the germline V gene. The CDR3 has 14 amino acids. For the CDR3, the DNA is TGTGCCAGCAGCTACCGGACAAGCTCCTACGAGCAGTACTTC. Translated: CASSYRTSSYEQYF.

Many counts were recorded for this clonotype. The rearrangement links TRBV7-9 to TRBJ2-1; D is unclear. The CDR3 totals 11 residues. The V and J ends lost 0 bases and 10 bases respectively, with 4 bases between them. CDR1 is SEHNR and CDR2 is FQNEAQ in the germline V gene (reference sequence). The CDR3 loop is CASSLAGEQFF. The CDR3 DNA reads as TGTGCCAGCAGCTTAGCCGGGGAGCAGTTCTTC.

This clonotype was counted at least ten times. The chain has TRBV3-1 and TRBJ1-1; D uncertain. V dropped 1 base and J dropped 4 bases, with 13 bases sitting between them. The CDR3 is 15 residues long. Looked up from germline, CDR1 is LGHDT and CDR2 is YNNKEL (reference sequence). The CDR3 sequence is CASSQVTGLGTEAFF. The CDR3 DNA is TGTGCCAGCAGCCAAGTTACGGGGTTGGGCACTGAAGCTTTCTTT. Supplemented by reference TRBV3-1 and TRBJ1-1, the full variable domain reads DTAVSQTPKYLVTQMGNDKSIKCEQNLGHDTMYWYKQDSKKFLKIMFSYNNKELIINETVPNRFSPKSPDKAHLNLHINSLELGDSAVYFCASSQVTGLGTEAFFGQGTRLTVV.

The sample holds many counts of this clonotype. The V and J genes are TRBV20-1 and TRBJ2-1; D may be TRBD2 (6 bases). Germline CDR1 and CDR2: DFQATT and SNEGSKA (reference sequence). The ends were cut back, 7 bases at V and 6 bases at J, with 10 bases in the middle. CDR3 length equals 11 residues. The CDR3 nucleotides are TGCAGTGGTTCCGGGGGCAATGAGCAGTTCTTC. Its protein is CSGSGGNEQFF.

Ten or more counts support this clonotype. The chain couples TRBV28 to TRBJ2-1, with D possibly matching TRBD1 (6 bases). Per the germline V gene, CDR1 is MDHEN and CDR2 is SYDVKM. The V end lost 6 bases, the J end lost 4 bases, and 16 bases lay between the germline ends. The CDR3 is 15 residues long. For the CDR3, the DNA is TGTGCCAGCAGCCAACAGGGTCGATTATACAATGAGCAGTTCTTC. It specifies CASSQQGRLYNEQFF.

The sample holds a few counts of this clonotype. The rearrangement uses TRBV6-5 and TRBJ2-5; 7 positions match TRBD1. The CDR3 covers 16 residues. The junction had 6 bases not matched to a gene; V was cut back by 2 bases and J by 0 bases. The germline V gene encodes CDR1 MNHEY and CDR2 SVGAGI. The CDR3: CASSYISRGNQETQYF. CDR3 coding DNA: TGTGCCAGCAGTTACATTTCCAGGGGGAACCAAGAGACCCAGTACTTC.

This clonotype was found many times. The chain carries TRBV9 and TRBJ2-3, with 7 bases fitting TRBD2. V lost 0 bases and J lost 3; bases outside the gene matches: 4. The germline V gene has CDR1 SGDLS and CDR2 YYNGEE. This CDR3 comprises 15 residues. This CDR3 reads CASSVVPGGTDTQYF. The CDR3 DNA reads TGTGCCAGCAGCGTAGTCCCGGGAGGTACAGATACGCAGTATTTT. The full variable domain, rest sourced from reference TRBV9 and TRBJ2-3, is DSGVTQTPKHLITATGQRVTLRCSPRSGDLSVYWYQQSLDQGLQFLIQYYNGEERAKGNILERFSAQQFPDLHSELNLSSLELGDSALYFCASSVVPGGTDTQYFGPGTRLTVL.

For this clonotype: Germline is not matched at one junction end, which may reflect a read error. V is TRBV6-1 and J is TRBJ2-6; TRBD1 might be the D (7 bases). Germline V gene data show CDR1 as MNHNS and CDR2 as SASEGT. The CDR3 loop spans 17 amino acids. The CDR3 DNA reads TGTGCCAGCAGTGAACCCCCAGGGGGGTCTGGGGCCAACGTCCCGACTTTC. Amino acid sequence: CASSEPPGGSGANVPTF.

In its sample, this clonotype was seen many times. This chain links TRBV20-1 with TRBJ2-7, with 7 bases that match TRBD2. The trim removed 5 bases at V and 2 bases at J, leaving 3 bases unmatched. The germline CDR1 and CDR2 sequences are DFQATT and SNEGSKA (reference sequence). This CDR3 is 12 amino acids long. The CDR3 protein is CSAAGTTYEQYF. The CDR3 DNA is TGCAGTGCTGCTGGGACTACCTACGAGCAGTACTTC.

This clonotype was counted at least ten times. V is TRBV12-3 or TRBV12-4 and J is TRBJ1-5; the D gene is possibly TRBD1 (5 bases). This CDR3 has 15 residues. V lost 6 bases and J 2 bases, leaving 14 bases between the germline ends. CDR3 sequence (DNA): TGTGCCAGCAGGGAGGCCACAGGCGGCAATCAGCCCCAGCATTTT. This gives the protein CASREATGGNQPQHF.

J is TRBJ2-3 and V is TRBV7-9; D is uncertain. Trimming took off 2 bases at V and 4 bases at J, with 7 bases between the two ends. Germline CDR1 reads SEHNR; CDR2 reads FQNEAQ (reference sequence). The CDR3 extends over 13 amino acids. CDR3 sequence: CASSLMVPDTQYF. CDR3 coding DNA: TGTGCCAGCAGCTTAATGGTCCCAGATACGCAGTATTTT.

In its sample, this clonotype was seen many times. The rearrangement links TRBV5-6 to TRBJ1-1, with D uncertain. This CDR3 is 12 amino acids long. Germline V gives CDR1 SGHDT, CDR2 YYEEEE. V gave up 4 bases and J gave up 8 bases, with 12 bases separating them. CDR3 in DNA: TGTGCCAGCAGCACGACATCCAGGGAAGCTTTCTTT. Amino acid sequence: CASSTTSREAFF. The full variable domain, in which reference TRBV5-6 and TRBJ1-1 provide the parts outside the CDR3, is DAGVTQSPTHLIKTRGQQVTLRCSPKSGHDTVSWYQQALGQGPQFIFQYYEEEERQRGNFPDRFSGHQFPNYSSELNVNALLLGDSALYLCASSTTSREAFFGQGTRLTVV.

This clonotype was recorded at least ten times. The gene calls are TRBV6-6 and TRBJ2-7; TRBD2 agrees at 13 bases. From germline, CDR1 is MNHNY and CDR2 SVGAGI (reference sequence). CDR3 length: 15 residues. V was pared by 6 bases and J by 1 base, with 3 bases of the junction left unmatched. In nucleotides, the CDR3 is TGTGCCAGCAGGGGACTAGCGGGAACATCCTACGAGCAGTACTTC. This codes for CASRGLAGTSYEQYF.

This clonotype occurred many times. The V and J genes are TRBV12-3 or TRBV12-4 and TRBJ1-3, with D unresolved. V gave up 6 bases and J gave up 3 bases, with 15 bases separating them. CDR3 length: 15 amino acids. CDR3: CASSSPERDGNTIYF. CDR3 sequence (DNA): TGTGCCAGCAGCTCCCCTGAAAGGGATGGAAACACCATATATTTT.

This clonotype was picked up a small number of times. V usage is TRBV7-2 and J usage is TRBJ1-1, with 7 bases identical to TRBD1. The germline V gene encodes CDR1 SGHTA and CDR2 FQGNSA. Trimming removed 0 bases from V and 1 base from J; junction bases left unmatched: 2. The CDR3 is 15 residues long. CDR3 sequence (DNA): TGTGCCAGCAGCTTAGCGAGGACAGGGAACACTGAAGCTTTCTTT. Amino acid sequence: CASSLARTGNTEAFF. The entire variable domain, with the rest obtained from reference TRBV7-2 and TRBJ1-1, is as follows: GAGVSQSPSNKVTEKGKDVELRCDPISGHTALYWYRQSLGQGLEFLIYFQGNSAPDKSGLPSDRFSAERTGGSVSTLTIQRTQQEDSAVYLCASSLARTGNTEAFFGQGTRLTVV.

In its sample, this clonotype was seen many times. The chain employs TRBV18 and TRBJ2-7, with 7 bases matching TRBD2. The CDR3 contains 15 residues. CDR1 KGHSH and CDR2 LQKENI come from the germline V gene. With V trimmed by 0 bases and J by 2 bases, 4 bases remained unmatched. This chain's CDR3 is CASSPPREGAYEQYF. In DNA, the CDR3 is TGTGCCAGCTCACCACCGAGGGAGGGAGCCTACGAGCAGTACTTC.